This T cell receptor (beta chain) was sequenced for a study of cytomegalovirus exposure and HLA in healthy donors. Amplification used 60 Vbeta primers and 13 Jbeta primers. This table comes from immunoSEQ multiplex PCR, and its TCRdb copy is limited to in-frame clones, with some not included. The sample yields 180,000 or so clones, approximately 85% seen once. Details on this clone: Its target is not known.

CDR1 SGHTA and CDR2 FQGNSA come from the germline V gene. The CDR3 covers 14 residues. V was shortened by 3 bases and J by 2 bases, with 9 bases between the two germline ends. General study points: Beyond CMV serostatus, there was no information to go on about immune exposure. TCR beta chain V- and J-gene trimming was linked, in a later analysis, to a missense variant in DCLRE1C. By HLA locus, TCR association rates varied in a later analysis, with DRB1 showing the most and HLA-C the fewest. Earlier results showed most TCR beta V segments being productive about 90% or about 30% of the time.

This chain links TRBV7-2 with TRBJ2-3; D might be TRBD1 (6 bases). This clonotype was obtained from a man younger than 35 in good health and CMV-seropositive. Input material: PBMCs. DNA of the CDR3: TGTGCCAGCAGCTTTGGACAGCACACAGATACGCAGTATTTT. Its protein is CASSFGQHTDTQYF.